This is a list of T cell receptor beta chains from one sample in a study of T cells in Graves' hyperthyroidism and ophthalmopathy. TCRdb processed the multiplex PCR reads anew with MiXCR; each CDR3 protein has one entry. The sample records hundreds of thousands of distinct CDR3 sequences, under 15% being singletons. The sample consisted of blood. These receptors were obtained from a woman aged 40 to 55 with Graves' ophthalmopathy. Each CDR3 is given with its conserved first and last residue. A D gene is named only where the DNA matches it firmly. A row's size may be missing; if present it is once, few, many or a size class.

j_gene,d_gene,v_gene,abundance,CDR3aa,CDR3nt
TRBJ2-2,NA,TRBV7-2,few,CATLGLHGELFF,TGTGCCACCCTAGGGCTTCACGGGGAGCTGTTTTTT
TRBJ2-5,TRBD1,TRBV11-2,many,CASSRVTGVAETQYF,TGTGCCAGCAGCAGAGTTACAGGGGTTGCTGAGACCCAGTACTTC
TRBJ2-5,NA,TRBV7-2,many,CASSKTEQETQYF,TGTGCCAGCAGCAAGACAGAACAAGAGACCCAGTACTTC
TRBJ2-7,NA,TRBV6-5,many,CASSFGTLTYEQYF,TGTGCCAGCAGTTTTGGGACCCTGACCTACGAGCAGTACTTC
TRBJ1-3,NA,TRBV20-1,many,CSARDPGGANTIYF,TGCAGTGCTAGAGATCCAGGCGGGGCCAACACCATATATTTT
TRBJ2-7,TRBD2,TRBV6-2/TRBV6-3,many,CASSSQGSTSGSSGEQYF,TGTGCCAGCAGTTCACAGGGGTCAACTAGCGGGAGTTCGGGTGAGCAGTACTTC
TRBJ2-7,NA,TRBV18,NA,CASSRGGHYEQYF,TGTGCCAGCTCACGGGGGGGCCACTACGAGCAGTACTTC
TRBJ1-5,NA,TRBV6-1,many,CASRGDGLGNQPQHF,TGTGCCAGCAGGGGGGACGGGTTGGGCAATCAGCCCCAGCATTTT
TRBJ2-3,NA,TRBV7-3,few,CASSLGGAQGDTQYF,TGTGCCAGCAGCTTGGGAGGGGCCCAGGGGGATACGCAGTATTTT
TRBJ1-1,NA,TRBV29-1,NA,CSVDRRVNTEAFF,TGCAGCGTTGATCGGCGTGTTAACACTGAAGCTTTCTTT
TRBJ1-2,NA,TRBV20-1,many,CSASKTGPAKGYTF,TGCAGTGCTAGTAAAACAGGCCCCGCTAAAGGCTACACCTTC
TRBJ2-2,TRBD2,TRBV20-1,many,CSARDPLSGVNTGELFF,TGCAGTGCTAGAGACCCGCTCAGCGGGGTGAACACCGGGGAGCTGTTTTTT
TRBJ2-7,TRBD1,TRBV6-2/TRBV6-3,NA,CASSWGQSSYEQYF,TGTGCCAGCAGTTGGGGACAGAGCTCCTACGAGCAGTACTTC
TRBJ2-4,TRBD1,TRBV12-3/TRBV12-4,many,CASTKGQGENIQYF,TGTGCCAGCACCAAGGGACAGGGAGAAAACATTCAGTACTTC
TRBJ2-7,NA,TRBV5-1,few,CASSLDETVSYEQYF,TGCGCCAGCAGCTTGGACGAGACAGTCTCCTACGAGCAGTACTTC
TRBJ1-6,TRBD1,TRBV7-2,NA,CASSRTGDIYSPLHF,TGTGCCAGCAGCCGGACAGGGGACATCTATTCACCCCTCCACTTT
TRBJ1-1,NA,TRBV12-3/TRBV12-4,many,CASSSGGYVGSGNTEAFF,TGTGCCAGCAGTTCCGGGGGGTACGTGGGTTCGGGGAACACTGAAGCTTTCTTT
TRBJ1-3,NA,TRBV7-3,NA,CASSLGAVWSGNTIYF,TGTGCCAGCAGCTTAGGGGCGGTATGGTCTGGAAACACCATATATTTT
TRBJ2-7,TRBD1,TRBV12-3/TRBV12-4,many,CASRRTGMGYEQYF,TGTGCCAGCAGGCGGACAGGGATGGGGTACGAGCAGTACTTC
TRBJ2-3,TRBD2,TRBV6-2/TRBV6-3,few,CASSSTGTSGSMTVTDTQYF,TGTGCCAGCAGTTCCACCGGGACTAGCGGGAGTATGACGGTAACAGATACGCAGTATTTT
TRBJ2-7,TRBD2,TRBV2,few,CASSGGGRRAYEQYF,TGTGCCAGCAGTGGAGGCGGGAGGAGGGCCTACGAGCAGTACTTC
TRBJ1-3,NA,TRBV13,NA,CASSLTGTIFGNTIYF,TGTGCCAGCAGCCTTACAGGGACAATATTTGGAAACACCATATATTTT
TRBJ2-7,TRBD2,TRBV4-3,NA,CASSQVLERDSYEQYF,TGCGCCAGCAGCCAAGTTCTAGAGCGGGACTCCTACGAGCAGTACTTC
TRBJ1-1,NA,TRBV10-3,many,CAILSQEGTEAFF,TGTGCCATCCTCAGCCAGGAGGGTACTGAAGCTTTCTTT
TRBJ1-5,TRBD1,TRBV30,few,CAWSRGQLNQPQHF,TGTGCCTGGAGTAGGGGACAGCTAAATCAGCCCCAGCATTTT
TRBJ2-7,TRBD2,TRBV12-3/TRBV12-4,many,CASRDGLAELYEQYF,TGTGCCAGCAGGGACGGACTAGCGGAGCTCTACGAGCAGTACTTC